The 21 T cell receptor beta chains below come from one sample, sequenced in a study of CD8+CD57+ T cells in acquired aplastic anemia. TCR beta VDJ combinations and CDR3 sequences were profiled from genomic DNA. TCRdb re-called the reads through MiXCR, storing one row per CDR3 protein. The profile shows just over 450,000 distinct CDR3 sequences, roughly 34% of them singletons. Patients who underwent sequencing had shown CD8+CD57+ cell expansion by flow cytometry. The sequencing sample was made of sorted CD4+, CD8+, or CD8+CD57+ T cells (not recorded which) from PBMCs. The receptors stem from a human donor with aplastic anemia.

This chain uses TRBV5-4 with TRBJ2-7, with D unresolved. V lost 0 bases to trimming and J lost 4 bases, with 14 bases between them. Germline V gene data show CDR1 as SGHNT and CDR2 as YYREEE (reference sequence). The CDR3 is made up of 15 amino acids. The CDR3 spells CASSLAGRPGYEQYF. DNA for the CDR3: TGTGCCAGCAGCTTGGCTGGCAGACCAGGATACGAGCAGTACTTC.

This clonotype was seen at least ten times. V is TRBV29-1 and J is TRBJ1-2; TRBD1 might be the D (5 bases). Trimming stripped 0 bases from V and 4 bases from J, with 12 bases between. This CDR3 has 14 amino acids. CDR1 and CDR2 from the germline V gene are SQVTM and ANQGSEA. The CDR3 DNA is TGCAGCGTTGAAGACCCGGGGACGGGCTATGGCTACACCTTC. It yields the protein CSVEDPGTGYGYTF. The whole variable domain, remainder taken from reference TRBV29-1 and TRBJ1-2, is SAVISQKPSRDICQRGTSLTIQCQVDSQVTMMFWYRQQPGQSLTLIATANQGSEATYESGFVIDKFPISRPNLTFSTLTVSNMSPEDSSIYLCSVEDPGTGYGYTFGSGTRLTVV.

The gene calls are TRBV3-1 and TRBJ2-2; D remains ambiguous. The CDR3 loop spans 12 amino acids. Trimming stripped 2 bases from V and 5 bases from J, with 3 bases between. Germline loops: CDR1 LGHDT, CDR2 YNNKEL (reference sequence). CDR3 in amino acids: CASSQWTGELFF. As DNA, the CDR3 is TGTGCCAGCAGCCAATGGACCGGGGAGCTGTTTTTT. Variable domain in full (rest from reference TRBV3-1 and TRBJ2-2): DTAVSQTPKYLVTQMGNDKSIKCEQNLGHDTMYWYKQDSKKFLKIMFSYNNKELIINETVPNRFSPKSPDKAHLNLHINSLELGDSAVYFCASSQWTGELFFGEGSRLTVL.

The chain has TRBV6-1 and TRBJ1-1; possibly TRBD1 for D (5 bases). Looked up from germline, CDR1 is MNHNS and CDR2 is SASEGT. Trimming left V 7 bases short and J 6 bases short, with 9 bases between. CDR3 length: 11 amino acids. The CDR3 sequence is CASTGDAEAFF. The CDR3 DNA follows: TGTGCCAGCACGGGGGACGCTGAAGCTTTCTTT.

The chain has TRBV2 and TRBJ1-2; D gene unclear. There are 12 residues in the CDR3. Germline V gene sequence: CDR1 SNHLY, CDR2 FYNNEI. The V end lost 2 bases, the J end lost 9 bases, and 10 bases lay between the germline ends. CDR3 DNA sequence: TGTGCCAGCAGTGAATTTGCCTACTGCTACACCTTC. Translation gives CASSEFAYCYTF.

This clonotype was seen more than once but under ten times. J is TRBJ2-3 and V is TRBV20-1; TRBD2 agrees at 9 bases. Germline trimming cut 5 bases from V and 3 bases from J; bases unmatched to any gene: 9. The germline CDR1 and CDR2 sequences are DFQATT and SNEGSKA (reference sequence). CDR3 length equals 15 residues. In DNA form, the CDR3 reads TGCAGTGCTCCGGGGCGTAGCGGGAGAACAGATACGCAGTATTTT. Amino acid sequence: CSAPGRSGRTDTQYF.

J is TRBJ2-3 and V is TRBV9; D gene ambiguous. In germline, CDR1 is SGDLS, CDR2 YYNGEE. The germline V and J ends were trimmed by 1 base and 2 bases, with 11 bases remaining between them. CDR3 length: 15 residues. In DNA form, the CDR3 reads TGTGCCAGCAGCGTATTAGGGATCCCCACAGATACGCAGTATTTT. Its translation is CASSVLGIPTDTQYF.

As concerns this clonotype: Germline and junction disagree at one end, which may indicate a read error. The V gene is TRBV6-1, the J gene TRBJ1-5; D is unclear. The CDR3 runs 12 residues. Germline V CDR1 and CDR2: MNHNS, SASEGT. The CDR3 DNA sequence: TGTGCCAGCACTGAACGCAATCAGCCCCAGCATTTT. It is translated as CASTERNQPQHF.

V usage is TRBV9 and J usage is TRBJ2-2; D is undetermined. Germline assignment: CDR1 SGDLS and CDR2 YYNGEE. Trimming pared 4 bases from V and 4 bases from J, leaving 14 bases between. This CDR3 has 15 amino acids. This chain's CDR3 is CASSLVGQSTGELFF. Here the CDR3 DNA reads TGTGCCAGCAGCTTAGTTGGGCAGTCCACCGGGGAGCTGTTTTTT.

This clonotype showed up just once. This chain links TRBV10-3 with TRBJ1-1, with D perhaps TRBD1 (5 bases). V was pared by 6 bases and J by 11 bases, with 19 bases between. CDR1 is ENHRY, CDR2 SYGVKD, per germline. This CDR3 region has 13 residues. CDR3 nucleotide sequence: TGTGCCATCAGATCCTCGGGGGGAGATGGCGCTTTCTTT. Encoded protein: CAIRSSGGDGAFF.

This clonotype was counted at least ten times. V usage is TRBV29-1 and J usage is TRBJ1-3; D is perhaps TRBD1 (5 bases). The CDR3 totals 15 residues. Deletions cut 7 bases from V and 4 bases from J, with 20 bases between. Germline loops: CDR1 SQVTM, CDR2 ANQGSEA. The CDR3 bases are TGCAGCGCCCGCCAGGGTGGGGGATCCGGAAACACCATATATTTT. This translates into CSARQGGGSGNTIYF.

This chain uses TRBV2 with TRBJ2-7; TRBD2 agrees at 9 bases. Germline loops: CDR1 SNHLY, CDR2 FYNNEI. The CDR3 sequence is 16 residues long. J was trimmed by 4 bases and V by 2 bases; bases with no gene match: 9. In DNA form, the CDR3 reads TGTGCCAGCAGTGAACCCCTAGCGGGGCTCCTATACGAGCAGTACTTC. The encoded protein is CASSEPLAGLLYEQYF.

Of note for this clonotype: A read error may be the cause here, since a much bigger clone is one base away. The chain couples TRBV19 to TRBJ2-3; D remains unclear. This CDR3 is built from 13 residues. The germline CDR1 and CDR2 sequences are LNHDA and SQIVND (reference sequence). The V and J ends lost 4 bases and 6 bases respectively, with 11 bases between them. The CDR3 spells CASSTTAADTQYF. The CDR3 nucleotides are TGTGCCAGTAGTACTACTGCGGCTGATACGCAGTATTTT. Full variable domain (remainder filled in from reference TRBV19 and TRBJ2-3): DGGITQSPKYLFRKEGQNVTLSCEQNLNHDAMYWYRQDPGQGLRLIYYSQIVNDFQKGDIAEGYSVSREKKESFPLTVTSAQKNPTAFYLCASSTTAADTQYFGPGTRLTVL.

A word on this clonotype: Since the CDR3 does not end with the conserved phenylalanine or tryptophan, this likely comes from a read error. The V and J genes are TRBV5-8 and TRBJ2-7; perhaps TRBD1 as D (6 bases). V lost 7 bases and J lost 2, with 13 bases in between. The V gene's germline CDR1 is SGHTS and CDR2 YDEGEE. This CDR3 comprises 13 residues. CDR3 region: CASQRDIPYEQYL. The CDR3 nucleotides are TGTGCCAGCCAAAGGGACATACCCTACGAGCAGTACCTC.

As for this clonotype: A junction end diverges from the germline sequence, so it may reflect a read error. This sequence joins TRBV18 and TRBJ1-2, with a weak D call TRBD1 (5 bases). This CDR3 has 13 amino acids. Germline V gene data show CDR1 as KGHSH and CDR2 as LQKENI. CDR3 sequence: CASSSTDYYGYTF. The DNA of the CDR3 is TGTGCCAGCTCTTCGACAGATTACTACGGCTACACCTTC.

This clonotype came up a few times. The chain links TRBV20-1 to TRBJ2-7; a weak D match, TRBD2 (7 bases). The CDR3 consists of 13 residues. Germline lookup yields CDR1 DFQATT and CDR2 SNEGSKA (reference sequence). Trimming stripped 4 bases from V and 4 bases from J, with 14 bases between. The CDR3 region is CSATGGGAYEQYF. DNA for the CDR3: TGCAGTGCTACAGGAGGGGGGGCTTACGAGCAGTACTTC.

This clonotype was recorded a few times. The chain is built from TRBV20-1 and TRBJ2-1; D ambiguous. The V gene's germline CDR1 is DFQATT and CDR2 SNEGSKA (reference sequence). Trimming took 0 bases from V and 9 from J, leaving 6 bases between them. The CDR3 contains 11 residues. The CDR3 loop reads CSARDIGEQFF. For the CDR3, the DNA is TGCAGTGCTAGAGATATCGGTGAGCAGTTCTTC.

CDR3 sequence (DNA): TGTGCCAGCAGTACCAGAGGGCGCGGTGAGCAGTTCTTC. Translation: CASSTRGRGEQFF. The J gene is TRBJ2-1, the V gene TRBV12-3 or TRBV12-4; a possible D gene is TRBD2 (5 bases). This CDR3 spans 13 amino acids. Trimming took 5 bases from V and 9 from J, leaving 14 bases between them.

CDR3 loop: CASSLTRTGHEQYF. The CDR3 DNA sequence: TGTGCCAGCAGCCTCACCCGGACAGGCCACGAGCAGTACTTC. This sequence joins TRBV7-2 and TRBJ2-7; 7 nucleotides align to TRBD1. Trimming took 5 bases from V and 5 from J; bases not matched to a gene: 9. The CDR3 runs to 14 residues. Germline CDR1 SGHTA, CDR2 FQGNSA. Full variable domain (rest looked up from reference TRBV7-2 and TRBJ2-7): GAGVSQSPSNKVTEKGKDVELRCDPISGHTALYWYRQSLGQGLEFLIYFQGNSAPDKSGLPSDRFSAERTGGSVSTLTIQRTQQEDSAVYLCASSLTRTGHEQYFGPGTRLTVT.

The V gene is TRBV29-1, the J gene TRBJ1-2, with 9 bases aligning to TRBD1. This CDR3 is built from 15 residues. V shed 7 bases and J 6 bases; nucleotides not matched to a gene: 15. Germline-derived CDR1 and CDR2 are SQVTM and ANQGSEA. CDR3 nucleotides: TGCAGCGGGGAGGGGACAGGGAAAGGCAGGCATGGCTACACCTTC. Its translation is CSGEGTGKGRHGYTF.

At least ten counts were recorded for this clonotype. This chain uses TRBV10-1 with TRBJ2-3; D might be TRBD2 (6 bases). CDR1 and CDR2 (germline): WNHNN, SYGVQD (reference sequence). The CDR3 has 16 amino acids. Trimming took off 0 bases at V and 1 base at J, with 11 bases between the two ends. The CDR3 loop reads CASSESGGLRTDTQYF. As DNA, the CDR3 is TGCGCCAGCAGTGAGTCGGGCGGACTACGCACAGATACGCAGTATTTT.